These 20 T cell receptor beta chains share one sample of origin, sequenced in a study of spatial heterogeneity in lung cancer. TCRdb itself ran the 5' RACE reads through MiXCR, one entry per CDR3 protein. This table holds fewer than 150,000 distinct CDR3 sequences, about 10% found once. Described time point: blood at routine non-recurrence follow-up after resection. Sequencing used PBMCs, obtained at follow-up. These receptors originate from a female donor with early-stage non-small cell lung cancer.

This clonotype was counted only a few times. V and J are TRBV7-9 and TRBJ2-2; 10 nucleotides match TRBD2. Germline CDR1 and CDR2: SEHNR and FQNEAQ (reference sequence). The CDR3 length is 17 residues. Unmatched junction bases numbered 11, after V lost 5 bases and J lost 5 bases. The CDR3 sequence: CASSIRIGLADTGELFF. Here the CDR3 DNA reads TGTGCCAGCAGCATCAGAATCGGACTAGCGGATACCGGGGAGCTGTTTTTT.

The rearrangement uses TRBV12-3 or TRBV12-4 and TRBJ1-1, with TRBD1 as a possible D gene (6 bases). The length of the CDR3 is 13 residues. V lost 5 bases, J lost 5 bases, and 12 bases lay in between. This chain's CDR3 is CASSRGQGTEAFF. Here the CDR3 DNA reads TGTGCCAGCAGTCGCGGGCAGGGGACTGAAGCTTTCTTT.

V is TRBV18 and J is TRBJ2-5, with 9 bases that match TRBD2. Germline values: CDR1 KGHSH, CDR2 LQKENI. CDR3 length: 14 amino acids. V lost 6 bases and J lost 5; bases outside the gene matches: 7. The CDR3 DNA reads TGTGCCAGCTCCCCGGGACTAGCCCGCGAGACCCAGTACTTC. It translates to CASSPGLARETQYF.

The V call is TRBV5-8, the J call TRBJ2-6; a possible D gene is TRBD1 (6 bases). The CDR3 consists of 18 residues. Germline values: CDR1 SGHTS, CDR2 YDEGEE. Trimming removed 4 bases from V and 2 bases from J, with 19 bases in between. CDR3 nucleotides: TGTGCCAGCAGCACCGGTACAGGGATAGGTCCTGGGGCCAACGTCCTGACTTTC. Translated: CASSTGTGIGPGANVLTF.

This clonotype was observed many times. Here the CDR3 reads CSVAGEPSTDTQYF. The CDR3 DNA is TGCAGCGTTGCGGGAGAGCCTAGCACAGATACGCAGTATTTT. This sequence joins TRBV29-1 and TRBJ2-3; D possibly corresponds to TRBD2 (6 bases). Germline V gives CDR1 SQVTM, CDR2 ANQGSEA. The germline V and J ends were trimmed by 4 bases and 0 bases, with 11 bases remaining between them. CDR3 length: 14 residues.

This chain uses TRBV9 with TRBJ1-3; possibly TRBD1 for D (5 bases). Germline CDR1 and CDR2: SGDLS and YYNGEE. Deletions cut 0 bases from V and 4 bases from J, with 8 bases between. The CDR3 totals 14 residues. CDR3 loop: CASSVGQYGNTIYF. CDR3 coding DNA: TGTGCCAGCAGCGTAGGACAGTACGGAAACACCATATATTTT. The full variable domain, its missing parts supplied by reference TRBV9 and TRBJ1-3, is DSGVTQTPKHLITATGQRVTLRCSPRSGDLSVYWYQQSLDQGLQFLIQYYNGEERAKGNILERFSAQQFPDLHSELNLSSLELGDSALYFCASSVGQYGNTIYFGEGSWLTVV.

This clonotype came up a few times. This chain connects TRBV7-3 to TRBJ1-1; 9 bases agree with TRBD1. The CDR3 spans 15 residues. Losses at the gene ends were 0 bases for V and 1 base for J; bases not matched to a gene: 0. Germline V gives CDR1 SGHTA, CDR2 FQGTGA. The CDR3 is CASSLTGQGNTEAFF. The CDR3 DNA follows: TGTGCCAGCAGCTTAACGGGACAGGGGAACACTGAAGCTTTCTTT.

This clonotype appeared many times. J is TRBJ1-1 and V is TRBV29-1; D possibly corresponds to TRBD1 (6 bases). This CDR3 has 13 amino acids. The V gene's germline CDR1 is SQVTM and CDR2 ANQGSEA. V was shortened by 6 bases and J by 1 base, with 12 bases between the two germline ends. The CDR3 loop is CSVKPGQNTEAFF. As DNA, the CDR3 is TGCAGCGTCAAGCCGGGACAGAACACTGAAGCTTTCTTT.

The rearrangement joins TRBV5-1 to TRBJ2-7, with 9 positions matching TRBD2. The CDR3 covers 15 residues. Losses at the gene ends were 3 bases for V and 9 bases for J; bases not matched to a gene: 13. Germline CDR1 is SGHRS and CDR2 is YFSETQ. CDR3 DNA: TGCGCCAGCAGCTGGGCGGCGGGAGGGATTACGCTGCAGTACTTC. Translating gives CASSWAAGGITLQYF.

J is TRBJ2-7 and V is TRBV7-2, with D unresolved. CDR1 and CDR2 from the germline V gene are SGHTA and FQGNSA. The V end was cut by 3 bases, the J end by 6 bases, with 15 bases between. The CDR3 runs to 14 residues. The CDR3 nucleotides are TGTGCCAGCAGCTTGGGCAGCCACCCTAGCGAGCAGTACGTC. This gives the protein CASSLGSHPSEQYV.

The rearrangement links TRBV4-2 to TRBJ2-3, with a possible D match to TRBD2 (5 bases). Germline CDR1 LGHNA, CDR2 YNFKEQ. V lost 1 base, J lost 3 bases, and 11 bases lay in between. The CDR3 consists of 15 residues. The CDR3 sequence: CASSQALGGTDTQYF. The CDR3 nucleotides are TGTGCCAGCAGCCAAGCTCTAGGCGGGACAGATACGCAGTATTTT.

This clonotype was observed at least ten times. The rearrangement joins TRBV19 to TRBJ2-1; 9 nucleotides line up with TRBD2. The V gene's germline CDR1 is LNHDA and CDR2 SQIVND (reference sequence). The CDR3 is 14 residues long. Trimming removed 5 bases from V and 6 bases from J; junction bases left unmatched: 5. The CDR3: CASSRYSGSNEQFF. The CDR3 region has the DNA TGTGCCAGTAGTCGATATAGCGGGAGCAATGAGCAGTTCTTC.

The chain carries TRBV12-3 or TRBV12-4 and TRBJ2-3; TRBD2 matches at 8 bases. The CDR3 sequence is 16 residues long. The trim removed 5 bases at V and 0 bases at J, leaving 7 bases unmatched. The CDR3 loop reads CASSPLAGLSTDTQYF. CDR3 bases: TGTGCCAGCAGTCCATTAGCGGGGTTGAGCACAGATACGCAGTATTTT.

In its sample, this clonotype was seen many times. The CDR3 loop is CASSRTINTEAFF. CDR3 in DNA: TGTGCCAGCAGTCGGACAATCAACACTGAAGCTTTCTTT. The chain carries TRBV28 and TRBJ1-1; TRBD1 might be the D (5 bases). Germline V gene data show CDR1 as MDHEN and CDR2 as SYDVKM. The CDR3 is made up of 13 amino acids. V lost 5 bases and J lost 2, with 9 bases in between.

V usage is TRBV5-5 and J usage is TRBJ1-3, with unresolved D. The germline CDR1 and CDR2 sequences are SGHKS and YYEKEE (reference sequence). V was shortened by 1 base and J by 2 bases, with 7 bases between the two germline ends. The CDR3 is 14 amino acids. The CDR3 region is CASSLRVAGNTIYF. The CDR3 DNA reads TGTGCCAGCAGCTTGAGGGTCGCTGGAAACACCATATATTTT.

This clonotype was seen a few times. The chain carries TRBV28 and TRBJ1-6, with 9 bases matching TRBD1. J was trimmed by 10 bases and V by 7 bases; bases with no gene match: 8. Per the germline V gene, CDR1 is MDHEN and CDR2 is SYDVKM. CDR3 size: 14 residues. CDR3 in amino acids: CASKPGQGSSPLHF. The DNA of the CDR3 is TGTGCCAGCAAACCGGGACAGGGTTCGTCACCCCTCCACTTT.

This clonotype was found many times. V gene TRBV6-5 combines with J gene TRBJ1-2; possibly TRBD1 for D (5 bases). The CDR3 is 13 residues long. Trimming took off 5 bases at V and 5 bases at J, with 12 bases between the two ends. Germline V CDR1 and CDR2: MNHEY, SVGAGI. CDR3 sequence (DNA): TGTGCCAGCAGTCCAGGGAAGGCGTATGGCTACACCTTC. Its translation: CASSPGKAYGYTF.

This clonotype was recorded at least ten times. The chain carries TRBV24-1 and TRBJ1-5; D gene uncertain. Trimming left V 6 bases short and J 3 bases short, with 11 bases between. Germline loops: CDR1 KGHDR, CDR2 SFDVKD. The CDR3 is made up of 14 amino acids. The CDR3 here is CATSRSEINQPQHF. The DNA for the CDR3 is TGTGCCACCAGTCGGTCAGAGATCAATCAGCCCCAGCATTTT.

This clonotype was observed a handful of times. V usage is TRBV28 and J usage is TRBJ2-7; D uncertain. Trimming stripped 6 bases from V and 0 bases from J, with 12 bases between. Germline CDR1 MDHEN, CDR2 SYDVKM. This CDR3 region has 14 residues. CDR3 sequence: CASSGPPSSYEQYV. Here the CDR3 DNA reads TGTGCCAGCAGCGGCCCCCCCAGCTCCTACGAGCAGTACGTC.

The genes are TRBV25-1 and TRBJ2-1, with 10 bases aligning to TRBD2. The CDR3 sequence is 15 residues long. Germline-derived CDR1 and CDR2 are MGHDK and SYGVNS. The ends lost 2 bases at V and 7 bases at J; junction bases unmatched: 5. The CDR3: CASSEGLAAVNEQFF. CDR3 bases: TGTGCCAGCAGTGAAGGACTAGCGGCGGTTAATGAGCAGTTCTTC.